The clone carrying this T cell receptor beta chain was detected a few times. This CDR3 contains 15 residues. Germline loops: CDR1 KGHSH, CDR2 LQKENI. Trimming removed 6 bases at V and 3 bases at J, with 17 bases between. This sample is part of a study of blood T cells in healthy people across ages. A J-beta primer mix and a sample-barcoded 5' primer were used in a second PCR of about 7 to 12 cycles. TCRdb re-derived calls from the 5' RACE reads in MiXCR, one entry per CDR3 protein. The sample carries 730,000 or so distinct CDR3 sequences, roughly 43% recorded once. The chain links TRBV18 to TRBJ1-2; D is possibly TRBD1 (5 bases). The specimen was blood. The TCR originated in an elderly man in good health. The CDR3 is CASSSGTLGDYGYTF. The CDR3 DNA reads TGTGCCAGCTCGTCAGGCACCCTAGGGGACTATGGCTACACCTTC.